Listed below are T cell receptor beta chains from one sample, sequenced in a study of cytotoxic CD8 clonotypes in ibrutinib-treated CLL. Assay used: immunoSEQ multiplex PCR; TCRdb lists only in-frame clones, some missing. The sample includes approximately 45,000 clones, around 73% seen only once; the top ten take 9.5% to 15%. The sample in question was PBMCs, obtained after 12 months of ibrutinib treatment. These receptors originate from a human donor with chronic lymphocytic leukemia. CDR3s include the opening cysteine and the closing phenylalanine or tryptophan. The D gene is left open where the match is weak. The listing skips clone size in some rows; elsewhere it reads once, few, many or a size class.

v_gene	j_gene	abundance	d_gene	CDR3nt	CDR3aa
TRBV27	TRBJ1-5	.	TRBD1	TGTGCCAGCAGGGGACAGGGGGCGCTTCACAATCAGCCCCAGCATTTT	CASRGQGALHNQPQHF
TRBV5-4	TRBJ1-2	.	TRBD1	TGTGCCAGCAACGTAGGGGGCGCCAACTATGGCTACACCTTC	CASNVGGANYGYTF
TRBV5-1	TRBJ1-5	.	TRBD1	TGCGCCAGCAGCTTACTGGGGACAGATAGCAATCAGCCCCAGCATTTT	CASSLLGTDSNQPQHF
TRBV13	TRBJ2-3	.	.	TGTGCCAGCAGCTTGAGGACTACATACACAGATACGCAGTATTTT	CASSLRTTYTDTQYF
TRBV2	TRBJ2-2	.	.	TGTGCCAGCAGTACCGGGGGGAACACCGGGGAGCTGTTTTTT	CASSTGGNTGELFF
TRBV7-2	TRBJ2-5	.	.	TGTGCCAGCAGCCTCCCGGAGGGGGTCCAGTACTTC	CASSLPEGVQYF
TRBV10-3	TRBJ1-6	.	.	TGTGCCATCAGGGAGGGACGGGCTAATTCACCCCTCCACTTT	CAIREGRANSPLHF
TRBV10-1	TRBJ1-1	few	.	TGCGCCAGCAGTGATAGGAGGAACACTGAAGCTTTCTTT	CASSDRRNTEAFF
TRBV19	TRBJ1-2	.	TRBD1	TGTGCCAGTAGTAACCCGACGAGGCAGGGGGCGCTTGGCTACACCTTC	CASSNPTRQGALGYTF
TRBV7-9	TRBJ2-5	.	.	TGTGCCAGCAGCTTAACGGATCCCCAGTACTTC	CASSLTDPQYF
TRBV25-1	TRBJ1-5	few	.	TGTGCCAGCAGTGATGGACACCGCAATCAGCCCCAGCATTTT	CASSDGHRNQPQHF
TRBV11-2	TRBJ1-2	.	.	TGTGCCAGCAGCTTTCAACAGAACTATGGCTACACCTTC	CASSFQQNYGYTF
TRBV7-2	TRBJ2-1	.	.	TGTGCCAGCAGCCCAGCCTCAGCCACCTACAATGAGCAGTTCTTC	CASSPASATYNEQFF
TRBV6-6	TRBJ2-1	.	.	TGTGCCAGCAGTTACTCACAGGGATCTTACAATGAGCAGTTCTTC	CASSYSQGSYNEQFF
TRBV19	TRBJ1-5	.	.	TGTGCCAGTAGTATAGTGGCGGTTATGCATCAGCCCCAGCATTTT	CASSIVAVMHQPQHF
TRBV5-1	TRBJ1-5	few	.	TGCGCCAGCAGCTTGGATGGGTCCGGGGGTCAGCCCCAGCATTTT	CASSLDGSGGQPQHF
TRBV5-1	TRBJ2-5	.	TRBD2	TGCGCCAGCAGCTTGGTACTAGCGGGGGCAGGGGAGACCCAGTACTTC	CASSLVLAGAGETQYF
TRBV7-2	TRBJ2-2	.	.	TGTGCCAGCAGCTTAGCGCTCTGGGGGTCGGGTCGCACCGGGGAGCTGTTTTTT	CASSLALWGSGRTGELFF
TRBV5-1	TRBJ1-4	few	.	TGCGCCAGCAGCAGGGGCCTTACACACTCTGAAAAACTGTTTTTT	CASSRGLTHSEKLFF
TRBV4-1	TRBJ1-5	.	.	TGCGCCAGCAGGGGGGTCGGGGCAGGAAGCAATCAGCCCCAGCATTTT	CASRGVGAGSNQPQHF
TRBV5-5	TRBJ2-2	.	.	TGTGCCAGCAGCTTGGTTCACACCGGGGAGCTGTTTTTT	CASSLVHTGELFF
TRBV11-2	TRBJ2-3	.	TRBD2	TGTGCCAGCAGCCGGCTCGGGGGGGCCGTGGATACGCAGTATTTT	CASSRLGGAVDTQYF
TRBV10-1	TRBJ2-5	.	TRBD2	TGCGCCAGCAGTGAGTCTCCCGCTAGCGGGCAGGAAGAGACCCAGTACTTC	CASSESPASGQEETQYF
TRBV20-1	TRBJ1-2	.	.	TGCAGTGCCCCCCCCTATGGCTACACCTTC	CSAPPYGYTF
TRBV19	TRBJ2-7	.	.	TGTGCCAGTAGTATACGTTCTAGACACCGCGAGCAGTACTTC	CASSIRSRHREQYF
TRBV7-3	TRBJ2-7	.	TRBD1	TGTGCCAGCAGCTTAGGGCCGCCCGGACCGGGACAGTCCTACGAGCAGTACTTC	CASSLGPPGPGQSYEQYF
TRBV5-4	TRBJ1-1	.	.	TGTGCCAGCAGCTTCCCAGGACTGAACACTGAAGCTTTCTTT	CASSFPGLNTEAFF
TRBV5-1	TRBJ2-3	.	TRBD2	TGCGCCAGCAGCTTGGGCCTAGCGGGGGAAACTAGCACAGATACGCAGTATTTT	CASSLGLAGETSTDTQYF
TRBV5-6	TRBJ1-1	.	TRBD1	TGTGCCAGCAGCTTTCTTTCCCGGGACAGCCGAGAAGCTTTCTTT	CASSFLSRDSREAFF
TRBV6-1	TRBJ2-5	.	.	TGTGCCAGCGCCCTGGGGGGTAGCGTTGAGACCCAGTACTTC	CASALGGSVETQYF
TRBV11-2	TRBJ2-5	.	.	TGTGCCAGCAGCTTAGATAGAGAGACCCAGTACTTC	CASSLDRETQYF
TRBV14	TRBJ2-2	.	.	TGTGCCAGCAGCCAAGAATGGCAGTACTCCGGGGAGCTGTTTTTT	CASSQEWQYSGELFF
TRBV6-1	TRBJ1-5	.	.	TGTGCCAGCTTATTAGCCCAGGGTTTCCAGCCCCAGCATTTT	CASLLAQGFQPQHF
TRBV28	TRBJ1-2	.	.	TGTGCCAGCAGTTTGGGTTTTACAGGAACCTTATCCTTC	CASSLGFTGTLSF
TRBV18	TRBJ1-2	.	.	TGTGCCAGCTCACCACTGACAGGCAAAAATAACTATGGCTACACCTTC	CASSPLTGKNNYGYTF
TRBV28	TRBJ1-2	few	.	TGTGCCAGCAGTGGAACTAACTATGGCTACACCTTC	CASSGTNYGYTF
TRBV5-1	TRBJ2-1	.	.	TGCGCCAGCAGCACCTCGGGACGGTACAATGAGCAGTTCTTC	CASSTSGRYNEQFF
TRBV7-2	TRBJ1-1	.	TRBD1	TGTGCCAGCAGCTTAGTCGCAGGGGGCCGATCTGAAGCTTTCTTT	CASSLVAGGRSEAFF
TRBV6-5	TRBJ2-7	few	.	TGTGCCAGCAGCTCACGGGGGTCCCTTTCATACGAGCAGTACTTC	CASSSRGSLSYEQYF
TRBV7-3	TRBJ2-2	.	.	TGTGCCAGCAGCTTAATTAGCGGAACTACCGGGGAGCTGTTTTTT	CASSLISGTTGELFF
TRBV7-3	TRBJ2-6	few	.	TGTGCCAGCAGCCTCAGGGGCGGGTCTGGGGCCAACGTCCTGACTTTC	CASSLRGGSGANVLTF
TRBV7-8	TRBJ1-2	few	.	TGTGCCAGCAGCTTAGACCAGGGCCTACCGAATAACTATGGCTACACCTTC	CASSLDQGLPNNYGYTF
TRBV7-9	TRBJ2-1	.	.	TGTGCCAGCAGCCTCCAGACCCTAGAGCAGTTCTTC	CASSLQTLEQFF
TRBV10-3	TRBJ2-1	.	TRBD2	TGTGCCATCAGACCCAGTAGCGGGGTAGTCTCCTACAATGAGCAGTTCTTC	CAIRPSSGVVSYNEQFF
TRBV10-3	TRBJ1-5	once	TRBD1	TGTGCCATCAGCACAGGGGGGAGCAATCAGCCCCAGCATTTT	CAISTGGSNQPQHF
TRBV19	TRBJ2-3	.	TRBD2	TGTGCCAGTAGTATACAAGCGGGGGGGTCCCCAGATACGCAGTATTTT	CASSIQAGGSPDTQYF
TRBV15	TRBJ1-6	.	.	TGTGCCACGTCAAGCTCCTATAATTCACCCCTCCACTTT	CATSSSYNSPLHF
TRBV18	TRBJ2-1	.	TRBD2	TGTGCCAGCTCAGGGAGCGGGGGAGACAATGAGCAGTTCTTC	CASSGSGGDNEQFF
TRBV7-3	TRBJ2-3	.	TRBD2	TGTGCCAGCAGCTTAGCGCCTGGTAGCGGGGTTACCACAGATACGCAGTATTTT	CASSLAPGSGVTTDTQYF
TRBV6-1	TRBJ1-1	.	.	TGTGCCAGCAGCGCAACGAAGCAGGGCACTGAAGCTTTCTTT	CASSATKQGTEAFF
TRBV6-6	TRBJ1-6	.	.	TGTGCCAGCAGTTACGTTGCCGCAGGGGATAATTCACCCCTCCACTTT	CASSYVAAGDNSPLHF
TRBV9	TRBJ2-4	.	TRBD1	TGTGCCAGCAGCGTCCAGGGGGCATCGGACATTCAGTACTTC	CASSVQGASDIQYF